This T cell receptor (beta chain) comes out of a study of blood T cell repertoires in COVID-19. Only in-frame clones appear in the TCRdb table, and some are missing; sequencing was by immunoSEQ multiplex PCR. The sample lists around 200,000 clones; 80% to 90% were seen once. Germline-derived CDR1 and CDR2 are SGHRS and YFSETQ. V dropped 2 bases and J dropped 7 bases, with 7 bases sitting between them. The length of the CDR3 is 11 residues. Sequenced sample: peripheral blood. This sequence joins TRBV5-1 and TRBJ2-7; D gene ambiguous. This TCR came from a man in his forties or fifties with acute or convalescent COVID-19. In nucleotides, the CDR3 is TGCGCCAGCAGCTTAAGTCGGGAGCAGTACTTC. Translated, it gives CASSLSREQYF.